This is a list of T cell receptor beta chains from one sample in a study of OX40 agonist ivuxolimab in advanced cancers. TCRdb's copy holds only in-frame clones and misses some; the assay was immunoSEQ multiplex PCR. The data contain roughly 30,000 clones, about 90% of them seen just once; the ten biggest clones take up 15%. The input for sequencing was CD4+ or CD8+ T cells sorted from blood, taken in a trial of the OX40 agonist ivuxolimab. These TCRs come from an adult with an advanced solid tumor such as melanoma, head and neck, liver or kidney cancer. The CDR3 runs from the conserved cysteine through the conserved F or W. A D gene is named only where the DNA matches it firmly. Size tells how often a clone was seen (once, few, many) or the class of an expanded clone, and some rows leave it out.

clone_size	j_call	d_call	v_call	cdr3_aa	cdr3_nt
.	TRBJ2-1	.	TRBV4-2	CASSQATDNEQFF	TGTGCCAGCAGCCAAGCGACGGACAATGAGCAGTTCTTC
once	TRBJ1-1	TRBD1	TRBV2	CASIWTGYNTEAFF	TGTGCCAGCATTTGGACAGGGTACAACACTGAAGCTTTCTTT
.	TRBJ2-7	.	TRBV5-3	CARKGPLDIYYEQYF	TGTGCCAGAAAAGGACCTTTGGACATCTACTACGAGCAGTACTTC
.	TRBJ1-4	.	TRBV25-1	CASSDVYKLFF	TGTGCCAGCAGTGACGTATACAAACTGTTTTTT
.	TRBJ2-1	.	TRBV27	CASSLGYNEQFF	TGTGCCAGCAGTTTAGGTTACAATGAGCAGTTCTTC
.	TRBJ2-7	.	TRBV7-8	CASSRRDRNSYEQYF	TGTGCCAGCAGCCGGAGGGACAGAAACTCCTACGAGCAGTACTTC
.	TRBJ2-1	TRBD2	TRBV14	CASSQDVIAGDEQFF	TGTGCCAGCAGCCAAGATGTAATAGCGGGAGATGAGCAGTTCTTC
.	TRBJ2-5	.	TRBV7-6	CASSLGGSETQYF	TGTGCCAGCAGCTTAGGCGGGTCAGAGACCCAGTACTTC
.	TRBJ2-5	.	TRBV15	CATSAAQGGETQYF	TGTGCCACCTCCGCGGCGCAGGGGGGCGAGACCCAGTACTTC
.	TRBJ2-7	.	TRBV27	CASSFGQSYEQYF	TGTGCCAGCAGTTTCGGGCAGTCCTACGAGCAGTACTTC
medium-sized	TRBJ2-1	.	TRBV19	CASSIGGVEQFF	TGTGCCAGTAGTATAGGAGGGGTTGAGCAGTTCTTC
.	TRBJ2-7	.	TRBV2	CASSEVGDYEQYF	TGTGCCAGCAGTGAAGTAGGAGACTACGAGCAGTACTTC
.	TRBJ2-7	TRBD2	TRBV13	CASSLSGLASYEQYF	TGTGCCAGCAGTTTATCGGGACTAGCTTCCTACGAGCAGTACTTC
.	TRBJ1-1	TRBD1	TRBV7-9	CASGQGAGTEAFF	TGTGCCAGCGGACAGGGGGCCGGCACTGAAGCTTTCTTT
once	TRBJ1-4	.	TRBV7-2	CASGLLGTNEKLFF	TGTGCCAGCGGGTTGTTGGGGACTAATGAAAAACTGTTTTTT
.	TRBJ1-4	.	TRBV11-2	CASSTDGDVGEKLFF	TGTGCCAGCAGCACGGACGGGGACGTGGGTGAAAAACTGTTTTTT
.	TRBJ2-2	TRBD1	TRBV19	CAIRQGNTGELFF	TGTGCCATTCGACAGGGGAACACCGGGGAGCTGTTTTTT
few	TRBJ1-2	.	TRBV4-3	CASSHSGTPIYGYTF	TGCGCCAGCAGCCACTCCGGGACGCCAATCTATGGCTACACCTTC
.	TRBJ2-7	.	TRBV18	CASSLPGPSEQYF	TGTGCCAGCTCACTGCCGGGACCAAGCGAGCAGTACTTC
few	TRBJ2-7	.	TRBV9	CASSDSGTQYF	TGTGCCAGCAGCGACTCCGGGACGCAGTACTTC
.	TRBJ1-2	.	TRBV30	CAWSVNRYGYTF	TGTGCCTGGAGTGTAAACCGATATGGCTACACCTTC
.	TRBJ2-6	.	TRBV28	CASSLPVSGANVLTF	TGTGCCAGCAGTTTACCTGTCTCTGGGGCCAACGTCCTGACTTTC
.	TRBJ1-4	.	TRBV2	CASSVQVTTGEKLFF	TGTGCCAGCAGTGTTCAGGTCACTACGGGTGAAAAACTGTTTTTT
.	TRBJ2-1	TRBD2	TRBV7-3	CASSLQLAGVHEQFF	TGTGCCAGCAGCTTACAACTAGCGGGAGTCCATGAGCAGTTCTTC
.	TRBJ1-6	.	TRBV5-4	CASSLETGGNSPLHF	TGTGCCAGCAGCTTGGAAACAGGAGGGAATTCACCCCTCCACTTT
.	TRBJ2-7	.	TRBV19	CASGQFYEQYF	TGTGCCAGTGGACAGTTCTACGAGCAGTACTTC
.	TRBJ2-1	TRBD2	TRBV7-9	CASSPQLAGVGNEQFF	TGTGCCAGCAGCCCGCAACTAGCGGGAGTGGGGAATGAGCAGTTCTTC
once	TRBJ1-2	.	TRBV18	CASSPTEQRGYTF	TGTGCCAGCTCACCCACAGAGCAAAGGGGCTACACCTTC
few	TRBJ2-7	.	TRBV9	CASSVVPSYEQYF	TGTGCCAGCAGCGTAGTCCCCTCCTACGAGCAGTACTTC
.	TRBJ2-2	.	TRBV7-6	CASSPPGARNTGELFF	TGTGCCAGCAGCCCCCCGGGAGCACGGAACACCGGGGAGCTGTTTTTT
once	TRBJ2-1	.	TRBV7-3	CASSLGLGDEQFF	TGTGCCAGCAGCTTAGGTCTAGGGGATGAGCAGTTCTTC
once	TRBJ2-3	.	TRBV19	CASSALISTGDTQYF	TGTGCCAGTAGTGCCCTTATTAGCACGGGAGATACGCAGTATTTT
.	TRBJ2-6	.	TRBV4-1	CASSQDGSYGANVLTF	TGCGCCAGCAGCCAAGATGGGTCATATGGGGCCAACGTCCTGACTTTC
few	TRBJ1-5	.	TRBV10-1	CASSAQPQHF	TGCGCCAGCAGTGCCCAGCCCCAGCATTTT
once	TRBJ1-5	TRBD1	TRBV28	CASSSHGQGKDQPQHF	TGTGCCAGCAGTTCTCACGGACAGGGGAAGGATCAGCCCCAGCATTTT
.	TRBJ2-1	TRBD1	TRBV15	CATSSPGGSTYNEQFF	TGTGCCACCAGCTCCCCAGGGGGTTCCACCTACAATGAGCAGTTCTTC
.	TRBJ2-7	.	TRBV27	CASRRTLYDYEQYF	TGTGCCAGCCGTCGCACCCTATACGACTACGAGCAGTACTTC
.	TRBJ2-1	TRBD2	TRBV4-1	CASSPTSGYGNEQFF	TGCGCCAGCAGCCCGACTAGCGGGTACGGCAATGAGCAGTTCTTC
.	TRBJ2-5	TRBD2	TRBV19	CASSTGTSGRGETQYF	TGTGCCAGTAGTACAGGGACTAGCGGGAGGGGAGAGACCCAGTACTTC
.	TRBJ2-7	TRBD2	TRBV2	CASSPGLAAYEQYF	TGTGCCAGCAGCCCGGGACTAGCGGCCTACGAGCAGTACTTC
.	TRBJ2-5	TRBD2	TRBV27	CASSLYPSGRQETQYF	TGTGCCAGCAGTTTATACCCTAGCGGGAGACAAGAGACCCAGTACTTC